Listed below are T cell receptor beta chains from one sample, sequenced in a study of tissue T cells after allogeneic stem cell transplantation. TCRdb's table, derived via immunoSEQ multiplex PCR, lists solely in-frame clones and lacks some. Among 25,000 to 30,000 clones listed, 85% were seen once. The source was blood, collected before transplantation. The source is a woman aged 18-49 years who later had graft-versus-host disease after an allogeneic stem cell transplant. CDR3s include the opening cysteine and the closing phenylalanine or tryptophan. Each record gives: CDR3 DNA, CDR3 protein, J gene, clone size, D gene, V gene. D genes are given only for firm matches. Where a row states a size, it is once, few, many or the class of an expanded clone; other rows omit it.

CDR3 DNA: TGTGCCAGCAGCGACTCTAGCGGGAGAAGGTACAATGAGCAGTTCTTC
CDR3 protein: CASSDSSGRRYNEQFF
J gene: TRBJ2-1
clone size: -
D gene: TRBD2
V gene: TRBV9

CDR3 DNA: TGTGCCAGCAGCATATTAACGACAGGGGCCTATGGCTACACCTTC
CDR3 protein: CASSILTTGAYGYTF
J gene: TRBJ1-2
clone size: -
D gene: TRBD1
V gene: TRBV7-2

CDR3 DNA: TGTGCCAGCAGTCCCACAGGGTTAGGCTCCTACGAGCAGTACTTC
CDR3 protein: CASSPTGLGSYEQYF
J gene: TRBJ2-7
clone size: -
D gene: -
V gene: TRBV28

CDR3 DNA: TGTGCCAGCTCACCGAGGGAACAGGGCCCGAACACTGAAGCTTTCTTT
CDR3 protein: CASSPREQGPNTEAFF
J gene: TRBJ1-1
clone size: -
D gene: -
V gene: TRBV18

CDR3 DNA: TGCGCCAGCAGTGAGGGGGTAGCGGGAGGGCCGCCAGATACGCAGTATTTT
CDR3 protein: CASSEGVAGGPPDTQYF
J gene: TRBJ2-3
clone size: -
D gene: TRBD2
V gene: TRBV10-1

CDR3 DNA: TGTGCCAGCATCGGTCCCCTGGGGACTGAAGCTTTCTTT
CDR3 protein: CASIGPLGTEAFF
J gene: TRBJ1-1
clone size: once
D gene: -
V gene: TRBV6-5

CDR3 DNA: TGTGCCAGCAGCTTGACAGGGGGCGAGAATGAAAAACTGTTTTTT
CDR3 protein: CASSLTGGENEKLFF
J gene: TRBJ1-4
clone size: -
D gene: TRBD1
V gene: TRBV7-6

CDR3 DNA: TGTGCCACCAGTGCTCGGTCGTTTAATGAGCAGTTCTTC
CDR3 protein: CATSARSFNEQFF
J gene: TRBJ2-1
clone size: -
D gene: -
V gene: TRBV24-1

CDR3 DNA: TGTGCCAGCAGTTGGGAGCGGGGGGGCCCCGGGTATTTT
CDR3 protein: CASSWERGGPGYF
J gene: TRBJ2-3
clone size: -
D gene: TRBD2
V gene: TRBV6-2/TRBV6-3

CDR3 DNA: TGTGCCAGCAGCCTAACAGTCTACACCGGGGAGCTGTTTTTT
CDR3 protein: CASSLTVYTGELFF
J gene: TRBJ2-2
clone size: -
D gene: -
V gene: TRBV9

CDR3 DNA: TGTGCCAGCTCTACCACAGGGGAAGCCTCCTACGAGCAGTACTTC
CDR3 protein: CASSTTGEASYEQYF
J gene: TRBJ2-7
clone size: -
D gene: TRBD1
V gene: TRBV18

CDR3 DNA: TGTGCCAGCAGTGACCGGGGCGGGGAGCTGTTTTTT
CDR3 protein: CASSDRGGELFF
J gene: TRBJ2-2
clone size: -
D gene: -
V gene: TRBV2

CDR3 DNA: TGTGCCAGCTCACCACCTAATCCGCGGGGCGTCTACAATGAGCAGTTCTTC
CDR3 protein: CASSPPNPRGVYNEQFF
J gene: TRBJ2-1
clone size: -
D gene: -
V gene: TRBV18

CDR3 DNA: TGTGCCAGCAGTGACCGTGGACCCACTGAAGCTTTCTTT
CDR3 protein: CASSDRGPTEAFF
J gene: TRBJ1-1
clone size: -
D gene: -
V gene: TRBV25-1

CDR3 DNA: TGTGCCAGCAGCCCCGTTCCTTGGGGGGGAAAATCCTACGAGCAGTACTTC
CDR3 protein: CASSPVPWGGKSYEQYF
J gene: TRBJ2-7
clone size: -
D gene: TRBD2
V gene: TRBV7-9

CDR3 DNA: TGTGCCAGCAGTTCAGGACGGAACATACAAGAGACCCAGTACTTC
CDR3 protein: CASSSGRNIQETQYF
J gene: TRBJ2-5
clone size: -
D gene: -
V gene: TRBV7-3

CDR3 DNA: TGTGCCAGCAGCTTTGGGCTAGCGGGAGGTATCTACGAGCAGTACTTC
CDR3 protein: CASSFGLAGGIYEQYF
J gene: TRBJ2-7
clone size: -
D gene: TRBD2
V gene: TRBV5-6

CDR3 DNA: TGTGCCAGCAGCTTGGTTGAAGGCTCCGAGCAGTACTTC
CDR3 protein: CASSLVEGSEQYF
J gene: TRBJ2-7
clone size: -
D gene: -
V gene: TRBV5-4

CDR3 DNA: TGTGCCACCCAGAGTCCGACCTACGAGCAGTACTTC
CDR3 protein: CATQSPTYEQYF
J gene: TRBJ2-7
clone size: -
D gene: -
V gene: TRBV24-1

CDR3 DNA: TGTGCCAGCAGCGTAAAGGGTTCAGGGGTACACGAGCAGTACTTC
CDR3 protein: CASSVKGSGVHEQYF
J gene: TRBJ2-7
clone size: -
D gene: -
V gene: TRBV3-1/TRBV3-2

CDR3 DNA: TGCAGCGTTCTGGGGGACTTGAACACTGAAGCTTTCTTT
CDR3 protein: CSVLGDLNTEAFF
J gene: TRBJ1-1
clone size: -
D gene: -
V gene: TRBV29-1

CDR3 DNA: TGCGCCAGCAGCCAAGATAGAACGGATTATCAGCCCCAGCATTTT
CDR3 protein: CASSQDRTDYQPQHF
J gene: TRBJ1-5
clone size: -
D gene: -
V gene: TRBV4-1

CDR3 DNA: TGTGCCAGCAGCGTCGGACAGGGACGTTATGGCTACACCTTC
CDR3 protein: CASSVGQGRYGYTF
J gene: TRBJ1-2
clone size: -
D gene: TRBD1
V gene: TRBV9

CDR3 DNA: TGTGCCAGCAGCCAAAGAACGGGGCAAGAGACCCAGTACTTC
CDR3 protein: CASSQRTGQETQYF
J gene: TRBJ2-5
clone size: -
D gene: -
V gene: TRBV3-1/TRBV3-2

CDR3 DNA: TGTGCCAGCAGCTTAGAGGAGGTCCACTCTGGAAACACCATATATTTT
CDR3 protein: CASSLEEVHSGNTIYF
J gene: TRBJ1-3
clone size: -
D gene: -
V gene: TRBV7-9

CDR3 DNA: TGTGCCAGCTACAGAGAGAGTACCGGGGAGCTGTTTTTT
CDR3 protein: CASYRESTGELFF
J gene: TRBJ2-2
clone size: -
D gene: -
V gene: TRBV6-5

CDR3 DNA: TGCAGTGCTAGTATCGGCGGGATGAATCAGCCCCAGCATTTT
CDR3 protein: CSASIGGMNQPQHF
J gene: TRBJ1-5
clone size: once
D gene: -
V gene: TRBV20-1

CDR3 DNA: TGTGCCAGCAGCTTAACCGCAGGGGTGGGCAAGCAGTACTTC
CDR3 protein: CASSLTAGVGKQYF
J gene: TRBJ2-7
clone size: -
D gene: -
V gene: TRBV11-2

CDR3 DNA: TGTGCCAGTAGTATGGCGGCGAGCTCCTACGAGCAGTACTTC
CDR3 protein: CASSMAASSYEQYF
J gene: TRBJ2-7
clone size: -
D gene: -
V gene: TRBV19

CDR3 DNA: TGCGCCAGCAGCTTGGGTAGCGGCGTCGTGGATGAGCAGTTCTTC
CDR3 protein: CASSLGSGVVDEQFF
J gene: TRBJ2-1
clone size: -
D gene: -
V gene: TRBV5-1

CDR3 DNA: TGTGCCAGCAGCGCCTCTCCCGGGATCCCAAACTCCTACGAGCAGTACTTC
CDR3 protein: CASSASPGIPNSYEQYF
J gene: TRBJ2-7
clone size: -
D gene: -
V gene: TRBV9

CDR3 DNA: TGTGCCACCAGCGCTCGTAAGCCGGGACCAAAAGAGACCCAGTACTTC
CDR3 protein: CATSARKPGPKETQYF
J gene: TRBJ2-5
clone size: -
D gene: -
V gene: TRBV15

CDR3 DNA: TGTGCCAGCAGCGTAGGGACGAAGGGCTACACCTTC
CDR3 protein: CASSVGTKGYTF
J gene: TRBJ1-2
clone size: once
D gene: -
V gene: TRBV9

CDR3 DNA: TGTGCCAGCAGGCTAGCGGGAGGGCCAAATACGCAGTATTTT
CDR3 protein: CASRLAGGPNTQYF
J gene: TRBJ2-3
clone size: -
D gene: TRBD2
V gene: TRBV2

CDR3 DNA: TGTGCCAGCAGCTCCCGACTAGCGAGCACCTACAATGAGCAGTTCTTC
CDR3 protein: CASSSRLASTYNEQFF
J gene: TRBJ2-1
clone size: -
D gene: TRBD2
V gene: TRBV7-9

CDR3 DNA: TGTGCCAGCAGACCAGACAGTTGGAATCAGCCCCAGCATTTT
CDR3 protein: CASRPDSWNQPQHF
J gene: TRBJ1-5
clone size: -
D gene: -
V gene: TRBV7-2

CDR3 DNA: TGCAGCGCCCAAATCGGGGGACCCCGAAACACCATATATTTT
CDR3 protein: CSAQIGGPRNTIYF
J gene: TRBJ1-3
clone size: -
D gene: -
V gene: TRBV29-1

CDR3 DNA: TGCGCCAGCAGCTTGGAAGTAGCCCAAGGAGATGAGCAGTTCTTC
CDR3 protein: CASSLEVAQGDEQFF
J gene: TRBJ2-1
clone size: -
D gene: -
V gene: TRBV5-1

CDR3 DNA: TGTGCCAGCAGCCCCCTCAGACTAGCGCGGGCCGAGGATGAGCAGTTCTTC
CDR3 protein: CASSPLRLARAEDEQFF
J gene: TRBJ2-1
clone size: -
D gene: TRBD2
V gene: TRBV14

CDR3 DNA: TGTGCCAGCAGCTACTCCGGGACACCGAGTTCCTACAATGAGCAGTTCTTC
CDR3 protein: CASSYSGTPSSYNEQFF
J gene: TRBJ2-1
clone size: -
D gene: -
V gene: TRBV7-8

CDR3 DNA: TGTGCCAGCAGCTACGATTCGAACACTGAAGCTTTCTTT
CDR3 protein: CASSYDSNTEAFF
J gene: TRBJ1-1
clone size: -
D gene: -
V gene: TRBV7-9

CDR3 DNA: TGCGCCAGCAGCCCGGGACTGGGGAAGAACACTGAAGCTTTCTTT
CDR3 protein: CASSPGLGKNTEAFF
J gene: TRBJ1-1
clone size: -
D gene: -
V gene: TRBV4-1

CDR3 DNA: TGCAGCGTCGGACAGTACATGAACACTGAAGCTTTCTTT
CDR3 protein: CSVGQYMNTEAFF
J gene: TRBJ1-1
clone size: -
D gene: -
V gene: TRBV29-1

CDR3 DNA: TGTGCCAGCAGTGAAGGGACAGGGTGGGTATGGAACACTGAAGCTTTCTTT
CDR3 protein: CASSEGTGWVWNTEAFF
J gene: TRBJ1-1
clone size: -
D gene: TRBD1
V gene: TRBV6-1

CDR3 DNA: TGTGCCAGCAGCCCGGTAGGTAGTGAATACAATGAGCAGTTCTTC
CDR3 protein: CASSPVGSEYNEQFF
J gene: TRBJ2-1
clone size: -
D gene: -
V gene: TRBV7-9

CDR3 DNA: TGTGCCAGCAGTCCGGACCATTTGAGAGGGGGCGAGCAGTACTTC
CDR3 protein: CASSPDHLRGGEQYF
J gene: TRBJ2-7
clone size: -
D gene: -
V gene: TRBV27

CDR3 DNA: TGTGCCAGCAGCTTAGTAGGGCTAGGTGCAGGGGGGACCCAGTACTTC
CDR3 protein: CASSLVGLGAGGTQYF
J gene: TRBJ2-5
clone size: -
D gene: TRBD1
V gene: TRBV7-2

CDR3 DNA: TGCGCCAGCAGCTTTGGTGATACGCAGTATTTT
CDR3 protein: CASSFGDTQYF
J gene: TRBJ2-3
clone size: -
D gene: -
V gene: TRBV5-1